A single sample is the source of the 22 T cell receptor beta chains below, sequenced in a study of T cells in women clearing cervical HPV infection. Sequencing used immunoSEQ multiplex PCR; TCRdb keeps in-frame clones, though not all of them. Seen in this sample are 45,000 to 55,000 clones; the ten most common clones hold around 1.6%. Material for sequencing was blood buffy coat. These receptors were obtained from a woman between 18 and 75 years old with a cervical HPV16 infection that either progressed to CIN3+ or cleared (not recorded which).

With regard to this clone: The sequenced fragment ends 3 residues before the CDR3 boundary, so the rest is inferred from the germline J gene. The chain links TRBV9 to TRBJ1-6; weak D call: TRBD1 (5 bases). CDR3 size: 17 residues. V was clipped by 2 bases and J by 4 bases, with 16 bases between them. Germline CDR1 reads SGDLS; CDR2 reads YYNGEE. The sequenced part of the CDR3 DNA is TGTGCCAGCAGCGTTACAGAACAGGAGTTGTATAATTCACCC. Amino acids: CASSVTEQELYNSP. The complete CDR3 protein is CASSVTEQELYNSPLHF.

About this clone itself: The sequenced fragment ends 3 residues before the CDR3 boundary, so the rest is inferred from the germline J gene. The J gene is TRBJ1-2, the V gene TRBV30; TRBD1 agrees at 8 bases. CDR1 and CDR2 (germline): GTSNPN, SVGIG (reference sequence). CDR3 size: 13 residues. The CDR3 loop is CAWSVGQYRGYTF. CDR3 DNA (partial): TGTGCCTGGAGTGTAGGGCAGTACAGGGGG.

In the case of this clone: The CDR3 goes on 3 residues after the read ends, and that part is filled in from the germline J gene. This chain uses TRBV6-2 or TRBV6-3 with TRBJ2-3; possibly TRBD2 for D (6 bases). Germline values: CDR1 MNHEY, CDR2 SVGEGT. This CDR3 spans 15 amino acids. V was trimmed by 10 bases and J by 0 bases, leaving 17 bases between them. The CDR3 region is CAISLSGTSTDTQYF. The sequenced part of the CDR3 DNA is TGTGCCATATCGCTGTCCGGGACTAGCACAGATACG.

CDR3 DNA, as far as it was read: TGTGCCAGCAGCCCCTCGGGACAGGGCCTACACAATGAG. Protein sequence: CASSPSGQGLHNE. The CDR3 in its entirety is CASSPSGQGLHNEQFF. The chain employs TRBV13 and TRBJ2-1, with TRBD1 matching 9 bases. The read stops 3 residues short of the end of the CDR3; the missing end is completed from the germline J gene. CDR1 is PRHDT, CDR2 FYEKMQ, per germline (reference sequence). The CDR3 spans 16 residues. V lost 5 bases to trimming and J lost 5 bases; unmatched junction nucleotides: 10.

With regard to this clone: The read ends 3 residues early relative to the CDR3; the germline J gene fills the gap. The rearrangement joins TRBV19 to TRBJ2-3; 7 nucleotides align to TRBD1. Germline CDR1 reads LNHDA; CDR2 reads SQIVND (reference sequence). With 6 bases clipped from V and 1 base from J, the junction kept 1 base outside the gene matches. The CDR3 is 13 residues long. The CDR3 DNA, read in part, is TGTGCCAGTAGCACAGGGGGCACAGATACG. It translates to CASSTGGTDT. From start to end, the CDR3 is CASSTGGTDTQYF.

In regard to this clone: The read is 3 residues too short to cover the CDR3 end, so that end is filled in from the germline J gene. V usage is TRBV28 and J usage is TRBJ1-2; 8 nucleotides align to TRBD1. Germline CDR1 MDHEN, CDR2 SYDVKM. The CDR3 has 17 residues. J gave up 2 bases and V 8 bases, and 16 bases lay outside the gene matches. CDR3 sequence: CASSLGPGQALNYGYTF. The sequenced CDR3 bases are TGTGCCAGCTCTCTAGGCCCGGGACAGGCTTTAAACTATGGC.

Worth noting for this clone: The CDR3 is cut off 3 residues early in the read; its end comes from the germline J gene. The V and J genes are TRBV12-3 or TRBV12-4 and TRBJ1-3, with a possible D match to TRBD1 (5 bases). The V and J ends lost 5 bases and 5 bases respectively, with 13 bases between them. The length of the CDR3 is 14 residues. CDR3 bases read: TGTGCCAGCAGTGTGTGGGGCTCACGAAACACC. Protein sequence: CASSVWGSRNT. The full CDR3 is CASSVWGSRNTIYF.

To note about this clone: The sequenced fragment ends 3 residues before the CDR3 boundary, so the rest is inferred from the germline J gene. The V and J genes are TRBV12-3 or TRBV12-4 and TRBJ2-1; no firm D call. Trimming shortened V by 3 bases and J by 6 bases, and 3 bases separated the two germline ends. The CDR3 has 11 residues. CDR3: CASSLRNEQFF. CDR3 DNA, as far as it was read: TGTGCCAGCAGTTTGCGCAATGAG.

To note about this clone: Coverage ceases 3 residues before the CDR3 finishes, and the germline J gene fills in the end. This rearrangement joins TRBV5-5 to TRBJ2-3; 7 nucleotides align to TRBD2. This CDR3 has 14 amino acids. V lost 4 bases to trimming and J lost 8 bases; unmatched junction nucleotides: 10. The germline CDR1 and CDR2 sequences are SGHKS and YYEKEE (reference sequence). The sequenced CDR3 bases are TGTGCCAGCAGCCTGAGTACCCGCGGGAGTACG. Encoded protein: CASSLSTRGST. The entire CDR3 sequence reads CASSLSTRGSTQYF.

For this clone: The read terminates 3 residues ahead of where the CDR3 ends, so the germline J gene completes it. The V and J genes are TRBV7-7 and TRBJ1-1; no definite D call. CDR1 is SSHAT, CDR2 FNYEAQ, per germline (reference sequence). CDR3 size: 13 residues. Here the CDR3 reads CASSPGSGSEAFF. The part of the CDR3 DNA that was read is TGTGCCAGCAGCCCCGGCTCCGGGTCCGAG.

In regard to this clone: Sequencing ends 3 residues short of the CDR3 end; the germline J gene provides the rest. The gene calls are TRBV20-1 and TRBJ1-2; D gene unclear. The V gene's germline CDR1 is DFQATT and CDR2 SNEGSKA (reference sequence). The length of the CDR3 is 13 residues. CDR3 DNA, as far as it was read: TGCAGTGCTAAAGGTTATGCTTTGTCCGGC. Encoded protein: CSAKGYALSG. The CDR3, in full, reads CSAKGYALSGYTF.

This CDR3 reads CASSQEGGAGYGYTF. The DNA read from the CDR3 is TGCGCCAGCAGCCAAGAAGGGGGGGCAGGCTATGGC. The chain links TRBV4-1 to TRBJ1-2; perhaps TRBD1 as D (6 bases). The read ends 3 residues before the CDR3 terminus; that terminus is restored from the germline J gene. This CDR3 comprises 15 residues. The germline CDR1 and CDR2 sequences are MGHRA and YSYEKL. Trimming took off 0 bases at V and 4 bases at J, with 12 bases between the two ends.

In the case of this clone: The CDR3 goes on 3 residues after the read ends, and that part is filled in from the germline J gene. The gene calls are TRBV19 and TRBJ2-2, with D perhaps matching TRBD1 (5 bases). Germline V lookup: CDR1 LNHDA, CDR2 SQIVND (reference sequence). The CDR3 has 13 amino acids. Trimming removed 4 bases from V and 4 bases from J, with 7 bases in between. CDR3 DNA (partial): TGTGCCAGTAGTAAGGGGCTCACCGGGGAG. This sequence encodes CASSKGLTGE. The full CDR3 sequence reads CASSKGLTGELFF.

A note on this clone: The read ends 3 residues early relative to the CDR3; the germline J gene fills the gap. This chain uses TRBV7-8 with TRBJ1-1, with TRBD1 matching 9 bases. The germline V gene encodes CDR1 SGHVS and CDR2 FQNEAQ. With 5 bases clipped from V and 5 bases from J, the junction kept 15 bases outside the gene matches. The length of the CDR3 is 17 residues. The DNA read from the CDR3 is TGTGCCAGCAGCCCTAGGGTAGGGACAGGGTTTTTGACTGAA. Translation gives CASSPRVGTGFLTE. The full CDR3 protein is CASSPRVGTGFLTEAFF.

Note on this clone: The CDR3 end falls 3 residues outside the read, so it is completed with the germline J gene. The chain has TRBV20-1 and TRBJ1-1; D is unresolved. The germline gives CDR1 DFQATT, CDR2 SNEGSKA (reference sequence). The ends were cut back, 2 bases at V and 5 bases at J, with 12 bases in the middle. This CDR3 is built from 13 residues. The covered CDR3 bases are TGCAGTGCTAGATACTACGTCGGGACTGAA. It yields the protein CSARYYVGTE. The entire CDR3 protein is CSARYYVGTEAFF.

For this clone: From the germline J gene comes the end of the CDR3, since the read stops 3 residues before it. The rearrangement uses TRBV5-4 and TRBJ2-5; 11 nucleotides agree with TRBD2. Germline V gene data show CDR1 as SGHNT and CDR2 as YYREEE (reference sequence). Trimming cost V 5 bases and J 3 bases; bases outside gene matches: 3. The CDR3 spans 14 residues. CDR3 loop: CASRLAGAKETQYF. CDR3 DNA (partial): TGTGCCAGCAGACTAGCGGGAGCTAAAGAGACC.

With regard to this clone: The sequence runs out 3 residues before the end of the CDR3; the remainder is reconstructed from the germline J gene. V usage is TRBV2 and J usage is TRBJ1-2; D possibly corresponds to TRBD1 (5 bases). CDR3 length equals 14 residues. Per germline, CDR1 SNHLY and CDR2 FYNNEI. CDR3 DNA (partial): TGTGCCAGCAGTGAGGACACAGCCTTTAGGGGC. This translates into CASSEDTAFRG. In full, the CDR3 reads CASSEDTAFRGYTF.

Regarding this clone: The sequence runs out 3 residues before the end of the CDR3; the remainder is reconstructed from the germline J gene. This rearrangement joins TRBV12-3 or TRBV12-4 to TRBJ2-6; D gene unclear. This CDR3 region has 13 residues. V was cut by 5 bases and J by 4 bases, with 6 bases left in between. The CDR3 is CASSPMGANVLTF. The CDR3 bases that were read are TGTGCCAGCAGTCCTATGGGGGCCAACGTC.

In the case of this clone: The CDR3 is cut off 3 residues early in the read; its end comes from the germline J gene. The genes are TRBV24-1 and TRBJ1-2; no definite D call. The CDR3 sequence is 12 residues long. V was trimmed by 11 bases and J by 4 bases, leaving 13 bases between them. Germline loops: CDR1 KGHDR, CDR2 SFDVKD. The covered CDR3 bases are TGTGCCATAGCGGACCTCACCTATGGC. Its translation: CAIADLTYG. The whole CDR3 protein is CAIADLTYGYTF.

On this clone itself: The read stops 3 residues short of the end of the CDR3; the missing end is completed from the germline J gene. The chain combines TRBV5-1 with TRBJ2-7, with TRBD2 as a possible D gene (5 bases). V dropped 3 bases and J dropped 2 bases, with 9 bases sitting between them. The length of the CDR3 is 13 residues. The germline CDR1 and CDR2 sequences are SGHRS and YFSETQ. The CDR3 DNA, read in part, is TGCGCCAGCAGCTCGGCTAGCACCTACGAG. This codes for CASSSASTYE. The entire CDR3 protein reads CASSSASTYEQYF.

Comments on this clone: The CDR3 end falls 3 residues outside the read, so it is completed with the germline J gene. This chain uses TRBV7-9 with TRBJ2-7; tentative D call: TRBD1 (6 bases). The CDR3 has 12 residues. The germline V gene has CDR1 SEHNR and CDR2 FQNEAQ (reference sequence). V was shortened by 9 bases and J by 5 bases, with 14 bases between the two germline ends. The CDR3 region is CASAYGGDEQYF. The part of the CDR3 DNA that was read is TGTGCCAGTGCTTATGGGGGCGACGAG. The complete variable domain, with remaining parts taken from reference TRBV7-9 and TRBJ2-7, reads DTGVSQNPRHKITKRGQNVTFRCDPISEHNRLYWYRQTLGQGPEFLTYFQNEAQLEKSRLLSDRFSAERPKGSFSTLEIQRTEQGDSAMYLCASAYGGDEQYFGPGTRLTVT.

The CDR3 region is CSVAAPTYEQYF. Incomplete CDR3 DNA: TGCAGTGTAGCGGCTCCAACCTACGAG. The rearrangement links TRBV20-1 to TRBJ2-7; possibly TRBD2 for D (6 bases). The read stops 3 residues short of the end of the CDR3; the missing end is completed from the germline J gene. This CDR3 has 12 amino acids. Trimming removed 7 bases at V and 2 bases at J, with 12 bases between. CDR1 is DFQATT and CDR2 is SNEGSKA in the germline V gene (reference sequence).